These T cell receptor beta chains were read from a single sample in a study of T cell repertoires in cytomegalovirus infection. TCRdb reprocessed the reads via MiXCR and lists one record per CDR3 protein. The sample has hundreds of thousands of distinct CDR3 sequences, around 30% seen once. Their specific antigens are unknown. Sequences were derived from cultured PBMCs, sampled from culture after CMV antigen stimulation. Every receptor here comes from a human donor in good health (CMV status not recorded). Some clones in this sample may be carry-over from other donors' samples. The CDR3 runs from the conserved cysteine through the conserved F or W. The D gene is left open where the match is weak. Clone size is shown for a subset of rows, as once, few, many or a class of expanded clone.

>TRBJ2-7|TRBV4-1|NA|NA
TGCGCCAGCAGCCAGGTGGGGCCTGACTCCTACGAGCAGTACTTC
CASSQVGPDSYEQYF
>TRBJ2-3|TRBV7-2|NA|NA
TGTGCCAGCAGCTTAGTGAGTCGCGCAGATACGCAGTATTTT
CASSLVSRADTQYF
>TRBJ2-5|TRBV11-3|NA|NA
TGTGCCAGCAGCTCGTCCGGATGGGAGACCCAGTACTTC
CASSSSGWETQYF
>TRBJ1-1|TRBV12-3/TRBV12-4|NA|NA
TGTGCCAGCAGTTTCGAAATTCACACTGAAGCTTTCTTT
CASSFEIHTEAFF
>TRBJ2-4|TRBV4-3|TRBD1|NA
TGCGCCAGCAGCCAAGGCTCCGGGACAGGAAACATTCAGTACTTC
CASSQGSGTGNIQYF
>TRBJ1-3|TRBV6-6|NA|once
TGTGCCAGCAGAAGGACACCGAAAAGGGGGGCCTCTGGAAACACCATATATTTT
CASRRTPKRGASGNTIYF
>TRBJ2-1|TRBV12-3/TRBV12-4|NA|NA
TGTGCCAGCAAGGAGGGGGGCAATGAGCAGTTCTTC
CASKEGGNEQFF
>TRBJ2-5|TRBV6-2/TRBV6-3|NA|NA
TGTGCCAGCAGTTACTCGGCGACAGGGAGGGAACAAGAGACCCAGTACTTC
CASSYSATGREQETQYF
>TRBJ2-7|TRBV6-8|NA|NA
TGTGCCAGCACCGTAGGGACACTTTCCTACGAGCAGTACTTC
CASTVGTLSYEQYF
>TRBJ2-1|TRBV12-3/TRBV12-4|NA|few
TGTGCCAGCAGCCTACAGAGTTCTGAGCAGTTCTTC
CASSLQSSEQFF
>TRBJ2-1|TRBV11-2|TRBD2|NA
TGTGCCAGCAGCTTAGGTCGCGGGAGTGCTAGCTACAATGAGCAGTTCTTC
CASSLGRGSASYNEQFF
>TRBJ2-3|TRBV6-1|TRBD2|NA
TGTGCCAGCAGTCCCGGACTAGCGGAGACAGATACGCAGTATTTT
CASSPGLAETDTQYF
>TRBJ2-7|TRBV7-2|NA|many
TGTGCCAGCAGCATAGGGACTTCTCGTTCCTACGAGCAGTACTTC
CASSIGTSRSYEQYF
>TRBJ1-3|TRBV7-2|NA|NA
TGTGCCAGCAGCTTTTTATTTCGCCAGGGGGGAAACACCATATATTTT
CASSFLFRQGGNTIYF
>TRBJ2-3|TRBV7-3|TRBD2|few
TGTGCCAGCAGCTTAAATCCCCGCGGGAGTAGCACAGATACGCAGTATTTT
CASSLNPRGSSTDTQYF
>TRBJ1-5|TRBV6-6|NA|NA
TGTGCCAGCAGCTCCGGGAGGGAATATAGCAATCAGCCCCAGCATTTT
CASSSGREYSNQPQHF
>TRBJ2-2|TRBV5-4|NA|NA
TGTGCCAGCAGCTTAGGCCCTTTAGCGGCCGGGGAGCTGTTTTTT
CASSLGPLAAGELFF
>TRBJ2-5|TRBV27|NA|NA
TGTGCCAGCAGTTTACGGGGGTCGGAGACCCAGTACTTC
CASSLRGSETQYF
>TRBJ2-3|TRBV15|NA|few
TGTGCCACCAGCAGAGATAAGACAGGGAGGACGCAGTATTTT
CATSRDKTGRTQYF
>TRBJ1-3|TRBV7-2|NA|few
TGTGCCAGCAGCCCAGGGGTTTCCGGAAACACCATATATTTT
CASSPGVSGNTIYF
>TRBJ2-3|TRBV7-8|TRBD2|many
TGTGCCAGCAGCTATCCGACTAGCGGGAGGCTTGTTGCGGATACGCAGTATTTT
CASSYPTSGRLVADTQYF
>TRBJ2-7|TRBV12-3/TRBV12-4|NA|NA
TGTGCCAGCAGCCACCACAACTCCTACGAGCAGTACTTC
CASSHHNSYEQYF
>TRBJ2-3|TRBV5-6|NA|NA
TGTGCCAGCGAAACTAGACAGATCCACACAGATACGCAGTATTTT
CASETRQIHTDTQYF
>TRBJ2-2|TRBV12-5|NA|few
TGTGCTAGTGGTTCGGGAATAGGTGGGGAGCTGTTTTTT
CASGSGIGGELFF
>TRBJ1-1|TRBV18|NA|NA
TGTGCCAGCTCACGAAACAGGGCAAGGGAGAACACTGAAGCTTTCTTT
CASSRNRARENTEAFF
>TRBJ2-7|TRBV7-9|NA|few
TGTGCCAGCAGGTCGACTCGAGGAGGGAGCCGGGAGCAGTACTTC
CASRSTRGGSREQYF
>TRBJ2-3|TRBV5-8|TRBD2|few
TGTGCCAGCAGCCCTCGACTAGCGGGAGGTTCTAGCACAGATACGCAGTATTTT
CASSPRLAGGSSTDTQYF
>TRBJ2-2|TRBV7-2|NA|many
TGTGCCAGCACCCCGACCGCGACAGTCGACACCGGGGAGCTGTTTTTT
CASTPTATVDTGELFF
>TRBJ1-3|TRBV7-2|NA|NA
TGTGCCAGCAGCCTCAAGTACGGAAACACCATATATTTT
CASSLKYGNTIYF
>TRBJ1-1|TRBV4-3|NA|NA
TGCGCCAGCAGCCAAGATTGGGAACTATTGAACACTGAAGCTTTCTTT
CASSQDWELLNTEAFF
>TRBJ2-1|TRBV19|NA|few
TGTGCCTCAGGGGCCCCCGATGAGCAGTTCTTC
CASGAPDEQFF
>TRBJ2-5|TRBV7-8|NA|NA
TGTGCCAGCAGCTTCCAACAGGGAGAGACCCAGTACTTC
CASSFQQGETQYF
>TRBJ1-1|TRBV20-1|NA|NA
TGCAGTGCTAGTTTTGACATGAACACTGAAGCTTTCTTT
CSASFDMNTEAFF
>TRBJ1-4|TRBV7-2|TRBD1|NA
TGTGCCAGCAGCGCGACAGGGGATGAAAAACTGTTTTTT
CASSATGDEKLFF
>TRBJ2-1|TRBV7-6|NA|few
TGTGCCAGCAGCTTAACAGACGCGGGCTCCTACAATGAGCAGTTCTTC
CASSLTDAGSYNEQFF
>TRBJ2-1|TRBV4-2|NA|NA
TGTGCCAGCAGCCAAGGGAGCTGGAGGGATTCTTTCAATGAGCAGTTCTTC
CASSQGSWRDSFNEQFF
>TRBJ1-1|TRBV6-2/TRBV6-3|TRBD1|NA
TGTGCCAGCAGTTACCGAAGGGACAGGAGAAACACTGAAGCTTTCTTT
CASSYRRDRRNTEAFF
>TRBJ2-2|TRBV2|NA|NA
TGTGCCAGCAGTGAAGCAGGGCCAGCCTGGGCCGGGGAGCTGTTTTTT
CASSEAGPAWAGELFF
>TRBJ1-4|TRBV4-2|TRBD1|few
TGTGCCAGCAGCCAAGGCGTCAAAGTACTACCGGGACAGGGAGGTGTTAATGAAAAACTGTTTTTT
CASSQGVKVLPGQGGVNEKLFF
>TRBJ2-2|TRBV11-2|NA|NA
TGTGCCAGCAGTCGGTCCGGGACGAGAACCGGGGAGCTGTTTTTT
CASSRSGTRTGELFF
>TRBJ2-3|TRBV15|NA|NA
TGTGCCACCAGCAGAGATTTGGCCAGAACAACAGATACGCAGTATTTT
CATSRDLARTTDTQYF
>TRBJ2-1|TRBV9|NA|few
TGTGCCAGCAGCGTAGGAACGGGAGTAAACTACAATGAGCAGTTCTTC
CASSVGTGVNYNEQFF
>TRBJ2-3|TRBV19|NA|NA
TGTGCCAGTAGTACCCGGGTCACAGATACGCAGTATTTT
CASSTRVTDTQYF
>TRBJ1-1|TRBV7-2|NA|NA
TGTGCCAGCAGCCCCGCAGGGCAGCTTACTGAAGCTTTCTTT
CASSPAGQLTEAFF
>TRBJ2-7|TRBV6-5|NA|few
TGTGCCAGCAGTTACTCGAGCTTGGGCACGAACGAGCAGTACTTC
CASSYSSLGTNEQYF
>TRBJ1-6|TRBV5-4|NA|NA
TGTGCCAGCAGCGGGGGAGTGGTGAATTCACCCCTCCACTTT
CASSGGVVNSPLHF
>TRBJ1-1|TRBV27|NA|few
TGTGCCAGCAGTTTAACTTACTTCGACAGACTAAGAGGTGAAGCTTTCTTT
CASSLTYFDRLRGEAFF
>TRBJ2-2|TRBV5-6|TRBD2|once
TGTGCCAGCAGCTTGGGGATTAGCGGGAGTCGTGGGACCGGGGAGCTGTTTTTT
CASSLGISGSRGTGELFF
>TRBJ2-7|TRBV7-9|NA|NA
TGTGCCAGCAGCTTAGAGGGGGCCTACGAGCAGTACTTC
CASSLEGAYEQYF
>TRBJ2-1|TRBV14|NA|NA
TGTGCCAGCAGCCAGCGGGGTCTCTACAATGAGCAGTTCTTC
CASSQRGLYNEQFF
>TRBJ1-2|TRBV7-2|NA|many
TGTGCCAGCAGCCTTTACAACTATGGCTACACCTTC
CASSLYNYGYTF